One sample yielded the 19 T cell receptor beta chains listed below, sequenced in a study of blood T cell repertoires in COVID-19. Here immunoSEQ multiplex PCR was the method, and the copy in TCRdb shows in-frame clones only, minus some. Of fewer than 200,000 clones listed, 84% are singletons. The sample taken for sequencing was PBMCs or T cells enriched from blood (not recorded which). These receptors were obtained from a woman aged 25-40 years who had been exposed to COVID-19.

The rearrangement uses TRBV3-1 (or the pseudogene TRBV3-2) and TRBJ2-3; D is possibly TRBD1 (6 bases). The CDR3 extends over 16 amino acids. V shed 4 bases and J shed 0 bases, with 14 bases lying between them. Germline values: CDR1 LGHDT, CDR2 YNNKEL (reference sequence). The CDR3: CASSPTQGISTDTQYF. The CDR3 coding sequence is TGTGCCAGCAGCCCCACTCAGGGGATTAGCACAGATACGCAGTATTTT.

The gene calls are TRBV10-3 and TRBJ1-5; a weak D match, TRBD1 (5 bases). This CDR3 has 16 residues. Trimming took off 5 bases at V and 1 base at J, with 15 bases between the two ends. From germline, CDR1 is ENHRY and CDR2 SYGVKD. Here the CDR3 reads CAISFGGGKSNQPQHF. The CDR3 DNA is TGTGCCATCAGTTTTGGGGGAGGTAAGAGCAATCAGCCCCAGCATTTT.

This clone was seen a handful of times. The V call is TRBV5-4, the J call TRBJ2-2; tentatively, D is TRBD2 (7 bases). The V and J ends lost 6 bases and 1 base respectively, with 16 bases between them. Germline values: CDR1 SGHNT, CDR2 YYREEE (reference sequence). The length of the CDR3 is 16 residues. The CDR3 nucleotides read TGTGCCAGCACCCTCTTGGGAGGGGGGAACACCGGGGAGCTGTTTTTT. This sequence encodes CASTLLGGGNTGELFF. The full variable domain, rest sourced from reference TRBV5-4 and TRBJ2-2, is ETGVTQSPTHLIKTRGQQVTLRCSSQSGHNTVSWYQQALGQGPQFIFQYYREEENGRGNFPPRFSGLQFPNYSSELNVNALELDDSALYLCASTLLGGGNTGELFFGEGSRLTVL.

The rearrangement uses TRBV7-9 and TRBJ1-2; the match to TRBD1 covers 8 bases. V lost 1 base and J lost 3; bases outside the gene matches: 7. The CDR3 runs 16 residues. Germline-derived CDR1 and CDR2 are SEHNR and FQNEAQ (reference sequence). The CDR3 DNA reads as TGTGCCAGCAGCTTAGTGTGGGAGACAGGGGACTATGGCTACACCTTC. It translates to CASSLVWETGDYGYTF.

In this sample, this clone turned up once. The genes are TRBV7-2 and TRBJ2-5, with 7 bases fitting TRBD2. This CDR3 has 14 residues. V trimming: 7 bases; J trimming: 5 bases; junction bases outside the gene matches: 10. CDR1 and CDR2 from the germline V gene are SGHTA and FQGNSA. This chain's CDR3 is CASTLPSGVETQYF. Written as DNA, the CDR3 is TGTGCCAGCACCCTTCCCAGCGGGGTCGAGACCCAGTACTTC. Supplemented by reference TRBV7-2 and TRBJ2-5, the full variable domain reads GAGVSQSPSNKVTEKGKDVELRCDPISGHTALYWYRQSLGQGLEFLIYFQGNSAPDKSGLPSDRFSAERTGGSVSTLTIQRTQQEDSAVYLCASTLPSGVETQYFGPGTRLLVL.

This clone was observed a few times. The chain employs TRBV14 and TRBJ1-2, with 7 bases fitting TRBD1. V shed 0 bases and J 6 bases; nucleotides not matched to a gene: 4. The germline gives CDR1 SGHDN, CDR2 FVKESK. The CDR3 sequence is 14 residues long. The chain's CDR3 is CASSQEEGGHGYTF. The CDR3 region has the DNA TGTGCCAGCAGCCAAGAAGAAGGGGGCCATGGCTACACCTTC.

CDR3 in amino acids: CASSDWSAYEQYF. CDR3 bases: TGTGCCAGCAGTGACTGGTCAGCCTACGAGCAGTACTTC. This chain joins TRBV2 and TRBJ2-7; no reliable D call. Germline V gene sequence: CDR1 SNHLY, CDR2 FYNNEI. The V gene lost 3 bases and the J gene lost 2 bases, with 8 bases spanning the gap. The CDR3 is 13 residues long.

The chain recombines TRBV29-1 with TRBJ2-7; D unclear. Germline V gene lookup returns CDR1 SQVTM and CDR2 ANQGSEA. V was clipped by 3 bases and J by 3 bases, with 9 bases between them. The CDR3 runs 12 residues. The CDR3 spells CSVEVRGYEQYF. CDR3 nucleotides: TGCAGCGTTGAGGTCCGAGGCTACGAGCAGTACTTC.

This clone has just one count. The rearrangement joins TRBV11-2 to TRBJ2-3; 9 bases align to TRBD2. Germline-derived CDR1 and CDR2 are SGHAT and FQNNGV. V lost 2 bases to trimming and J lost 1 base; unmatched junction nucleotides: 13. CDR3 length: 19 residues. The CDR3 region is CASSLWSSGDPSGTDTQYF. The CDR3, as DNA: TGTGCCAGCAGCTTATGGTCTAGCGGGGACCCCTCGGGCACAGATACGCAGTATTTT.

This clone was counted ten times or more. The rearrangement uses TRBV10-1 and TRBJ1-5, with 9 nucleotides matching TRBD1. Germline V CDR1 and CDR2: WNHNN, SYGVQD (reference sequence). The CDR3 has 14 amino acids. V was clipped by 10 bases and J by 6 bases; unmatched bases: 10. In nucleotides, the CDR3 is TGCGCCATTTACAGGGGGCGGTTTTGTCAGCCCCAGCATTTT. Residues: CAIYRGRFCQPQHF.

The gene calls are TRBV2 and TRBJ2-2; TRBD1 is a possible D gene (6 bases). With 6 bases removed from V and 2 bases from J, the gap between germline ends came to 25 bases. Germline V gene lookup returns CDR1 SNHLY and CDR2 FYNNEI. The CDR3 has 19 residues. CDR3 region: CASSSLAGRGWRNTGELFF. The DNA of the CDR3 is TGTGCCAGCAGCTCGCTCGCCGGCAGGGGATGGCGTAACACCGGGGAGCTGTTTTTT.

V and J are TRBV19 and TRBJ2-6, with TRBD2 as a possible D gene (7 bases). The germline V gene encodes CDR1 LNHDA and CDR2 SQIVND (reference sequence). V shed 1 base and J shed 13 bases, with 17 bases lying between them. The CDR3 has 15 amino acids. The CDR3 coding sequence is TGTGCCAGTAGTATAGGGGGGGGCCCGAAGGAGGTCCTGACTTTC. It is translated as CASSIGGGPKEVLTF. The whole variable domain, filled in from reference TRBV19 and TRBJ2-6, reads DGGITQSPKYLFRKEGQNVTLSCEQNLNHDAMYWYRQDPGQGLRLIYYSQIVNDFQKGDIAEGYSVSREKKESFPLTVTSAQKNPTAFYLCASSIGGGPKEVLTFGAGSRLTVL.

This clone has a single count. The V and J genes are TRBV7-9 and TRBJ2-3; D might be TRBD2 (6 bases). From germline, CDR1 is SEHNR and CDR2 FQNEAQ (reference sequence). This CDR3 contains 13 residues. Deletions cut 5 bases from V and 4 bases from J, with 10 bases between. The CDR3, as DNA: TGTGCCAGCAGCCGACTAGATCCAGATACGCAGTATTTT. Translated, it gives CASSRLDPDTQYF.

The CDR3 coding sequence is TGTGCCAGCAGCTCCCCTCGGGACAGGGGATTTGTCGAGCAGTACTTC. Amino acids: CASSSPRDRGFVEQYF. This rearrangement joins TRBV11-2 to TRBJ2-7; 10 positions agree with TRBD1. Losses at the gene ends were 4 bases for V and 6 bases for J; bases not matched to a gene: 12. Germline V gives CDR1 SGHAT, CDR2 FQNNGV. The CDR3 spans 16 residues. Combining the CDR3 with reference TRBV11-2 and TRBJ2-7 gives the whole variable domain EAGVAQSPRYKIIEKRQSVAFWCNPISGHATLYWYQQILGQGPKLLIQFQNNGVVDDSQLPKDRFSAERLKGVDSTLKIQPAKLEDSAVYLCASSSPRDRGFVEQYFGPGTRLTVT.

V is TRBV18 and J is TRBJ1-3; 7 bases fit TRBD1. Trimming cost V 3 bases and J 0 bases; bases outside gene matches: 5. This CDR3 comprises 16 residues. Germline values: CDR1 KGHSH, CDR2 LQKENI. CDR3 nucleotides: TGTGCCAGCTCACCCCAGGGGGTCGACTCTGGAAACACCATATATTTT. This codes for CASSPQGVDSGNTIYF. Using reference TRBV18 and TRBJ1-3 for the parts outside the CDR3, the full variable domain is NAGVMQNPRHLVRRRGQEARLRCSPMKGHSHVYWYRQLPEEGLKFMVYLQKENIIDESGMPKERFSAEFPKEGPSILRIQQVVRGDSAAYFCASSPQGVDSGNTIYFGEGSWLTVV.

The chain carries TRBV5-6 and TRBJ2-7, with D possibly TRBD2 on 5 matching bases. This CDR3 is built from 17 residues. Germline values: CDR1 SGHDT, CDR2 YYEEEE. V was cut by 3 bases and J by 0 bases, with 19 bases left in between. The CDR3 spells CASSSPPAERLSYEQYF. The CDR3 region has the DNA TGTGCCAGCAGCTCGCCCCCGGCGGAGCGGCTCTCCTACGAGCAGTACTTC. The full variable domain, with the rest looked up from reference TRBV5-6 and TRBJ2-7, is DAGVTQSPTHLIKTRGQQVTLRCSPKSGHDTVSWYQQALGQGPQFIFQYYEEEERQRGNFPDRFSGHQFPNYSSELNVNALLLGDSALYLCASSSPPAERLSYEQYFGPGTRLTVT.

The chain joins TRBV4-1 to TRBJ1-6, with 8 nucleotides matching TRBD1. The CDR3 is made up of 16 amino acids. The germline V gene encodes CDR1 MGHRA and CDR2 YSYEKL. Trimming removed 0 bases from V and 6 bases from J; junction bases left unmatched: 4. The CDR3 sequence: CASSQDQGASNSPLHF. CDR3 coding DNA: TGCGCCAGCAGCCAAGACCAGGGGGCTAGTAATTCACCCCTCCACTTT.

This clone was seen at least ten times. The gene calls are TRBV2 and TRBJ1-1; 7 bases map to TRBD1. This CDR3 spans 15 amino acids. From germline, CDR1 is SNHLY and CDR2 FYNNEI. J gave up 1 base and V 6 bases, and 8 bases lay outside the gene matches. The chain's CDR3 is CASRPDRVGNTEAFF. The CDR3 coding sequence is TGTGCCAGCAGACCCGACAGGGTGGGGAACACTGAAGCTTTCTTT.

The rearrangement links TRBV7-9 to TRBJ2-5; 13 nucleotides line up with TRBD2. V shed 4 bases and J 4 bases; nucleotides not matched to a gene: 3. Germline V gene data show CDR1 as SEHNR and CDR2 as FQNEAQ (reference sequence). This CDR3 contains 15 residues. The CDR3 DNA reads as TGTGCCAGCAGCTCGGGACTAGCGGGGATAGAGACCCAGTACTTC. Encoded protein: CASSSGLAGIETQYF.